This T cell receptor beta chain emerged from a study of CD8 T cells in Susac syndrome. Reverse transcription used about 0.45 to 1 ug RNA and random hexamers. One entry per CDR3 protein, called by TCRdb with MiXCR from the immunoSEQ multiplex PCR reads. Seen here are around 170,000 distinct CDR3 sequences, 85% to 95% observed once, and the top ten hold roughly 0.15%. This clonotype was recorded only once. The sample taken for sequencing was CD8+ T cells from PBMCs. The source of this sequence is a human donor with Susac syndrome.

In nucleotides, the CDR3 is TGTGCCAGCAGTGACAGGGGGCAGACTGAAGCTTTCTTT. Residues: CASSDRGQTEAFF. V is TRBV27 and J is TRBJ1-1, with TRBD1 matching over 10 bases. CDR3 length: 13 residues. Germline V gene lookup returns CDR1 MNHEY and CDR2 SMNVEV (reference sequence). The V gene end was trimmed by 5 bases and the J gene end by 5 bases; junction bases not matched to a gene: 2.